This TCR beta chain was captured by sequencing in a study of long-term antiretroviral therapy in people with HIV. There were no participants with HIV treated outside the United States. Survey-level immunoSEQ v3.0 assays were run. Clones were sequenced by immunoSEQ multiplex PCR, and TCRdb holds only the in-frame ones, with some missing. The sample consists of 30,000 or so clones, around 90% of them appearing once. Germline loops: CDR1 SEHNR, CDR2 FQNEAQ (reference sequence). CDR3 length: 12 amino acids. About this clone: The junction shows a germline mismatch at one end, possibly a read error.

The rearrangement links TRBV7-9 to TRBJ1-3; the D is unclear. The sequenced sample was unsorted PBMCs, obtained 5.2 years after starting antiretroviral therapy. The sequence was collected from a middle-aged woman with HIV. CDR3 residues: CASSLVPGDEHF. The CDR3 bases are TGTGCCAGCAGCTTGGTCCCGGGAGACGAGCATTTT.